The present entry profiles one TCR beta chain with its context. The target antigen is unknown. PCR employed 60 Vbeta and 13 Jbeta primers. Assay used: immunoSEQ multiplex PCR; TCRdb lists only in-frame clones, some missing. The sample gives about 120,000 clones, over 8.5% of which show up once; around 6% is in the top ten. This entry is derived from a study of cytomegalovirus exposure and HLA in healthy donors. Study conclusions and caveats: Under in vitro conditions, three CMV-associated chains were confirmed as specific for CMV antigens. It emerged from a later analysis that several of the most significant clusters appeared to be linked to common viral pathogens. Later, TCR association rates were found to vary by HLA locus, highest for DRB1 and lowest for HLA-C.

Per germline, CDR1 SGHNT and CDR2 YYREEE (reference sequence). Trimming at V came to 4 bases and at J to 5 bases, leaving 9 bases not matched to a gene. There are 14 residues in the CDR3. Sequencing used PBMCs. The clonotype originates from a woman aged 40-49 years in good health and CMV-seropositive. This rearrangement joins TRBV5-4 to TRBJ2-7, with 7 bases lining up with TRBD1. For the CDR3, the DNA is TGTGCCAGCAGCGTATCGCAGGGGGTCCACGAGCAGTACTTC. As protein: CASSVSQGVHEQYF.